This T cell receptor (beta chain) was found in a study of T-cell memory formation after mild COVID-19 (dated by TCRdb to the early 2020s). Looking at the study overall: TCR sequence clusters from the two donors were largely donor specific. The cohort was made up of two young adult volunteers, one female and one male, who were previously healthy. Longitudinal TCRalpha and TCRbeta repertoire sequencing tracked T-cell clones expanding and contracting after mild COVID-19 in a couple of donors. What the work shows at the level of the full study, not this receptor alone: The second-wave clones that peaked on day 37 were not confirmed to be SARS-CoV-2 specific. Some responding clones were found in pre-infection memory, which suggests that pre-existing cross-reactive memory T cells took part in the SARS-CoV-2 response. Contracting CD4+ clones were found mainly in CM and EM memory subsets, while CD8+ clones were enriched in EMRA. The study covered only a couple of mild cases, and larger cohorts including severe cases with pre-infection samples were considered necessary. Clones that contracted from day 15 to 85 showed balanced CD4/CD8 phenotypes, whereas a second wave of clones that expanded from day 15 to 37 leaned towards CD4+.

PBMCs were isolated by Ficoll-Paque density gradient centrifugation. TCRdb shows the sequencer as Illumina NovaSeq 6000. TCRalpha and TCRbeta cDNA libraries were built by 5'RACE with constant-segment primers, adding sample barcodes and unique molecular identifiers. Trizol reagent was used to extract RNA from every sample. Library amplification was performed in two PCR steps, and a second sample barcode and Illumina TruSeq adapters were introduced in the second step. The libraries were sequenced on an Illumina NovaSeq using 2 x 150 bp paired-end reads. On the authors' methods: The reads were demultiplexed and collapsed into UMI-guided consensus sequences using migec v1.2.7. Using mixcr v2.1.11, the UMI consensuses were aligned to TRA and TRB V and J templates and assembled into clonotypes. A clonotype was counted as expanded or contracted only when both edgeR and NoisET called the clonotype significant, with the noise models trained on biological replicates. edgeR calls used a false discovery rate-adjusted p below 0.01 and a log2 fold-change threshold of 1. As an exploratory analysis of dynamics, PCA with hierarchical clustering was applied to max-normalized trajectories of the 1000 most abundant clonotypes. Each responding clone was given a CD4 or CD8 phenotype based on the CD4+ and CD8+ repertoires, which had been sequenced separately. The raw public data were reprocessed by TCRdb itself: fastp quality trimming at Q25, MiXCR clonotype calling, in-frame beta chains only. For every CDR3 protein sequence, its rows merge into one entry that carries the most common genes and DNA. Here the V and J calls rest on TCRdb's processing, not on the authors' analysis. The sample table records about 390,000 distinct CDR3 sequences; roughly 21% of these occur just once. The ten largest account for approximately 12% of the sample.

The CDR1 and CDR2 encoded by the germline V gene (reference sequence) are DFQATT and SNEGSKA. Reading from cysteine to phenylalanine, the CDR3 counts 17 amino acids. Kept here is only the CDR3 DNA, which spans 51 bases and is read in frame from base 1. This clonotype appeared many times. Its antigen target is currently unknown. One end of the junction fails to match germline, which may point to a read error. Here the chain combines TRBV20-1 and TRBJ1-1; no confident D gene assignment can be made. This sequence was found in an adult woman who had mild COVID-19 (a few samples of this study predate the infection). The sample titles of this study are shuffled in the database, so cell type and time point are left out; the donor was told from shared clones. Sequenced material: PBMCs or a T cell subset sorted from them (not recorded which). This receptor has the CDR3 CSARDSGGLGLKTEAFF. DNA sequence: TGCAGTGCTAGAGACTCGGGAGGTTTGGGATTGAAGACTGAAGCTTTCTTT.